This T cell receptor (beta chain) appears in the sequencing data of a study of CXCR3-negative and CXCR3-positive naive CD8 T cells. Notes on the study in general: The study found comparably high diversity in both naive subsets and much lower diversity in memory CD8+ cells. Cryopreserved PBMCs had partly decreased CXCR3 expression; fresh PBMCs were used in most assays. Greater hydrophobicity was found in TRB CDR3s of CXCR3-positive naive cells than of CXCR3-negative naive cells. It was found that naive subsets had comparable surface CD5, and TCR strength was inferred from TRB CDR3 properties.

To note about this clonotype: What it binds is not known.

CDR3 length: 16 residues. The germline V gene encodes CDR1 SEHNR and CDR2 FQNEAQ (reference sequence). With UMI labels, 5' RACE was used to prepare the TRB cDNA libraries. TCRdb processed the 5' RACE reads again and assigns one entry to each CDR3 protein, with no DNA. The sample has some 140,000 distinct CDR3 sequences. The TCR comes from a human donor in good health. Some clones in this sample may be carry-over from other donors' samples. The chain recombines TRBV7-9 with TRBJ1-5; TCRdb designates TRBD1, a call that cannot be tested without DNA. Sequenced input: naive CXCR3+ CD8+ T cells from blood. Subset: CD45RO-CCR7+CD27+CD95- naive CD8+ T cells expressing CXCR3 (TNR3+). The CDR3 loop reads CASSLGPWGSNQPQHF.